Listed below are T cell receptor beta chains from one sample, sequenced in a study of blood T cells in healthy people across ages. TCRdb fed the 5' RACE reads into MiXCR, producing one record per CDR3 protein. Counted here are 890,000 or so distinct CDR3 sequences, about 62% occurring once; the ten biggest clones make up around a quarter. Input material: blood. The receptors here all came from a man under 40 in good health. Each CDR3 is given with its conserved first and last residue. The order of the fields is J gene, clone size, V gene, D gene, CDR3 DNA, CDR3 protein. D genes are given only for firm matches. Clone size is shown for a subset of rows, as once, few, many or a class of expanded clone.

TRBJ2-7	many	TRBV10-3	.	TGTGCCATCAGTGGGGAGTACGAGCAGTACTTC	CAISGEYEQYF
TRBJ2-1	.	TRBV7-3	.	TGTGCCAGCAGCCCCCTCTCTAGCGTCTACAATGAGCAGTTCTTC	CASSPLSSVYNEQFF
TRBJ2-3	few	TRBV20-1	TRBD2	TGCAGTGCGGCGGGGGGATTCACAGATACGCAGTATTTT	CSAAGGFTDTQYF
TRBJ1-1	.	TRBV28	.	TGTGCCAGCGGATCGTCGGGCATGAACACTGAAGCTTTCTTT	CASGSSGMNTEAFF
TRBJ2-4	few	TRBV4-1	.	TGCGCCAGCAGCCAAGTGAGAGGGGCGGCGAACATTCAGTACTTC	CASSQVRGAANIQYF
TRBJ2-3	.	TRBV6-4	.	TGTGCCAGCAGTGTGAGACAACCACCAGATACGCAGTATTTT	CASSVRQPPDTQYF
TRBJ2-1	.	TRBV29-1	TRBD2	TGCAGCGTTCAACTCGGGACTAGCGGGAACAATGAGCAGTTCTTC	CSVQLGTSGNNEQFF
TRBJ1-5	few	TRBV13	.	TGTGCCAGCAGCCCCGGGGGAGGGATCAGTCAGCCCCAGCATTTT	CASSPGGGISQPQHF
TRBJ1-2	.	TRBV29-1	.	TGCAGCGTCACGGGAGGGATAAACTATGGCTACACCTTC	CSVTGGINYGYTF
TRBJ2-1	.	TRBV5-1	TRBD2	TGCGCCAGCAACCCTTTAGCGGGGGGGACCTCCTACAATGAGCAGTTCTTC	CASNPLAGGTSYNEQFF
TRBJ1-1	.	TRBV20-1	.	TGCAGTGCTAGCATTAGGACAGCGAACACTGAAGCTTTCTTT	CSASIRTANTEAFF
TRBJ2-3	many	TRBV20-1	.	TGCAGTGCTCGGAAAACAGGGGCGGGGATCGGTAGCACAGATACGCAGTATTTT	CSARKTGAGIGSTDTQYF
TRBJ2-6	.	TRBV20-1	.	TGCAGTGCTAGAGAGGGGGGCTCTGGGGCCAACGTCCTGACTTTC	CSAREGGSGANVLTF
TRBJ2-4	.	TRBV9	.	TGTGCCAGCAGTGGCGGGGCAGGGAGGAGCGGAAACATTCAGTACTTC	CASSGGAGRSGNIQYF
TRBJ1-6	.	TRBV7-9	.	TGTGCCAGCACATCACCCGGAGGGGAGGTACCCCTCCACTTT	CASTSPGGEVPLHF
TRBJ1-3	.	TRBV12-3/TRBV12-4	.	TGTGCCAGCAGTTTAGCAGGTAGAGCCTCTGGAAACACCATATATTTT	CASSLAGRASGNTIYF